This T cell receptor beta chain was recovered during a study of PD-L1 blockade in urothelial cancer. Study background: Previous chemotherapy exposure amounted to 0 to 3 regimens for patients.

TCRdb's table, derived via immunoSEQ multiplex PCR, lists solely in-frame clones and lacks some. The sample carries 56,000 or so clones, over 75% recorded once. The junction had 12 bases not matched to a gene; V was cut back by 5 bases and J by 2 bases. The CDR3 runs to 17 residues. CDR1 is KGHSH and CDR2 is LQKENI in the germline V gene. Time point indicated: pretreatment peripheral blood. The source was PBMCs, collected around atezolizumab (anti-PD-L1) treatment. The sequence derives from a man aged 70 or older with urothelial cancer. This rearrangement joins TRBV18 to TRBJ2-1, with 7 bases that match TRBD1. CDR3 nucleotide sequence: TGTGCCAGCTCAAGGGAGAGGGGGCGACTCCCCTACAATGAGCAGTTCTTC. It yields the protein CASSRERGRLPYNEQFF. Looking up the rest from reference TRBV18 and TRBJ2-1 gives the full variable domain: NAGVMQNPRHLVRRRGQEARLRCSPMKGHSHVYWYRQLPEEGLKFMVYLQKENIIDESGMPKERFSAEFPKEGPSILRIQQVVRGDSAAYFCASSRERGRLPYNEQFFGPGTRLTVL.